This T cell receptor beta chain was obtained from a study of T cell changes during pregnancy in multiple sclerosis. The method was immunoSEQ multiplex PCR; TCRdb's version includes in-frame clones alone and lacks a portion of them. The profile shows about 18,000 clones, 84% of them singletons. The CDR3 contains 14 residues. V lost 7 bases to trimming and J lost 0 bases, with 15 bases between them. In germline, CDR1 is SQVTM, CDR2 ANQGSEA. This clone was found a few times. The sequences come from CD8+ T cells from peripheral blood mononuclear cells, collected in the third trimester of pregnancy. The chain employs TRBV29-1 and TRBJ1-1; D is perhaps TRBD1 (6 bases). The TCR originated in a female donor in good health, enrolled as a control in a pregnancy study. The CDR3 sequence: CSAEGGPMNTEAFF. The CDR3 DNA follows: TGCAGCGCCGAAGGGGGACCTATGAACACTGAAGCTTTCTTT.